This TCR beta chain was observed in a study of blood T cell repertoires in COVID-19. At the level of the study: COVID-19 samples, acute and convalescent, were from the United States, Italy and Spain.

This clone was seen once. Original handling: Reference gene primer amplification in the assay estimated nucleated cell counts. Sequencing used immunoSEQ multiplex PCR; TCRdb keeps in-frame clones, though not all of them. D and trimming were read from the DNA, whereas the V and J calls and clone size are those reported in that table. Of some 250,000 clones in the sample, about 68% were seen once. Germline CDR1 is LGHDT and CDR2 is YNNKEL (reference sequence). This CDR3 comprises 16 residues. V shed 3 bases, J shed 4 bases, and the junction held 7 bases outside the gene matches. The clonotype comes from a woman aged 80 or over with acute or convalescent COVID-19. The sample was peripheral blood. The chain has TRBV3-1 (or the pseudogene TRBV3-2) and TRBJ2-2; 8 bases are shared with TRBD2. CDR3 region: CASSHPGRAGTGELFF. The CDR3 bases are TGTGCCAGCAGCCACCCCGGGAGGGCCGGCACCGGGGAGCTGTTTTTT.